Given below is one TCR beta chain in context. V was trimmed by 6 bases and J by 10 bases, leaving 16 bases between them. The germline gives CDR1 MDHEN, CDR2 SYDVKM. This CDR3 is built from 14 residues. Generated by immunoSEQ multiplex PCR, the TCRdb table keeps only in-frame clones and is missing some. This sample has about 85,000 clones, with 85% to 90% found just once. These data are taken from a study of T cell responses to AZD1222 COVID-19 vaccine. This clonotype originated in an adult in good health. The sample in question was peripheral blood, obtained on day 0 of MenACWY control vaccination. This rearrangement joins TRBV28 to TRBJ1-6; D possibly corresponds to TRBD1 (6 bases). CDR3 sequence reads: CASRGRGARSPLHF. The CDR3 nucleotides read TGTGCCAGCAGGGGGCGGGGGGCGCGGTCACCCCTCCACTTT.